Sequencing of this T cell receptor (beta chain) was carried out in a study of blood T cell repertoires in COVID-19 (dated by TCRdb to 2020 to 2022). With respect to the entire study: The collaborator samples originated in the United States, Italy and Spain and spanned the acute and convalescent phases of COVID-19. The prospective study material was composed of cDNA or gDNA derived from T cells, B-cell-depleted T cells, or PBMCs. The dataset comprised deeply sampled blood TCRbeta repertoires from subjects exposed to, actively infected with, or recovered from COVID-19. The repertoires were released in a freely available public database meant as a resource for research on the immune response to SARS-CoV-2. Samples came from the ongoing ImmuneRACE study (first 160 participants) plus 1,254 subjects from 6 global collaborators. Sample metadata almost always included a de-identified subject ID, COVID-19 status, age in years and sex. Where available, HLA class I and class II types were obtained from metadata supplied by the sample provider rather than from assay-based typing. Overall results and qualifications from the work: The amount of clinical and demographic metadata varied by source and participant and was provided uncurated.

With respect to this clone: Its cognate antigen has yet to be identified. No base qualities exist here, and no much larger clone lies one base off it.

In the prospective study, participants were about 18 to 90 years old, resided in under 30 geographic areas of the United States, and were enrolled through a virtual design. In the prospective study, cohorts were assigned on the basis of participant-reported clinical history obtained from a screening survey and a study questionnaire. Mobile phlebotomists in the prospective study collected whole blood, serum and a nasopharyngeal or oropharyngeal swab from every participant. Participants in the prospective study had the option to provide additional blood draws and questionnaires over an approximately 2-month period. Blood samples from the prospective study were shipped frozen or at room temperature prior to DNA extraction. TCRbeta CDR3 regions were amplified from genomic DNA by means of the immunoSEQ Assay, a bias-controlled multiplex PCR. Regarding the original processing steps: Within the assay, amplification of reference gene primers was used to estimate how many nucleated cells each sample contained. To quantify the absolute abundance of each unique TCRbeta CDR3 rearrangement, sequence reads were collapsed and filtered. Productive Simpson clonality was computed per sample as the square root of Simpson's diversity index over productive rearrangements. This is the immuneACCESS table as TCRdb keeps it, with only in-frame sequences that have V and J called. A part of the clones is gone; compared with another copy, unresolved V genes explain less than half, and the rest is unexplained. The V and J calls and clone size come from that table; D and trimming were worked out from the DNA. Present in this sample are under 200,000 clones, 65% to 90% of which were seen just once. Jointly, the top ten make up less than 5.5% of the sample.

The origin of this receptor is a woman aged 60-75 years with acute COVID-19. The sample comprised PBMCs or T cells enriched from blood (not recorded which).

The base sequence is TGTGCCAGCAGCCGCGACAGGGCCGGCACCATATATTTT. Its product reads: CASSRDRAGTIYF. Recombination joined TRBV7-9 with TRBJ1-3; TRBD1 fits 7 bases in the junction. The CDR3 starts with the cysteine, ends with the phenylalanine, and has 13 residues. The CDR3 DNA has 39 bases and is translated from base 1. The V end gives up 5 bases and the J end 9 bases, leaving 7 bases in the junction not matched to a gene. CDR1 is given as SEHNR and CDR2 as FQNEAQ, both from the germline V gene (reference sequence).